The source of this TCR beta chain is a study of blood T cell repertoires in COVID-19. Trimming shortened V by 1 base and J by 1 base, and 8 bases separated the two germline ends. The CDR3 is made up of 14 amino acids. Germline V lookup: CDR1 SGHRS, CDR2 YFSETQ. Here immunoSEQ multiplex PCR was the method, and the copy in TCRdb shows in-frame clones only, minus some. This sample has hundreds of thousands of clones, with approximately 85% found just once. The rearrangement joins TRBV5-1 to TRBJ1-1; D perhaps matches TRBD1 (5 bases). The TCR comes from a man aged 30 to 45 who had recovered from COVID-19. Specimen: PBMCs or T cells enriched from blood (not recorded which). CDR3 DNA: TGCGCCAGCAGCTTGATACAGGAGAACACTGAAGCTTTCTTT. This translates into CASSLIQENTEAFF.